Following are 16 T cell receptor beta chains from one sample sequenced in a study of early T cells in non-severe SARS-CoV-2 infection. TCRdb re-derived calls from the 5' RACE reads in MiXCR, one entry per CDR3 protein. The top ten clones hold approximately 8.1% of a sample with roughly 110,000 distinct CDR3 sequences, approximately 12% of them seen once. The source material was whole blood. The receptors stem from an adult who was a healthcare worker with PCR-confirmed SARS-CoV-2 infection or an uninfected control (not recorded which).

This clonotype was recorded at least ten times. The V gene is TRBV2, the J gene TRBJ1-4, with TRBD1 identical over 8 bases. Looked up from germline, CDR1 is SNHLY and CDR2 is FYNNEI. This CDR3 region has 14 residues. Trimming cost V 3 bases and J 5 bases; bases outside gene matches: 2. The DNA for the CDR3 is TGTGCCAGCAGTGACCCAGGGGGCAATGAAAAACTGTTTTTT. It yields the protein CASSDPGGNEKLFF.

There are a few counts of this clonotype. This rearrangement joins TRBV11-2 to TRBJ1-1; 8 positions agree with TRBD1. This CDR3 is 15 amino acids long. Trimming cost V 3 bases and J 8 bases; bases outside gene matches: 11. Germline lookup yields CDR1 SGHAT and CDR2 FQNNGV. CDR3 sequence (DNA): TGTGCCAGCAGCTTTTGGGCAGGGGGCGTACCCGAAGCTTTCTTT. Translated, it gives CASSFWAGGVPEAFF.

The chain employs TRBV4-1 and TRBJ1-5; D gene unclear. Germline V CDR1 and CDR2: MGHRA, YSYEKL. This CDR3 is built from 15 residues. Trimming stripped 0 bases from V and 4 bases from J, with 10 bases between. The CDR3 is CASSQDGLLNQPQHF. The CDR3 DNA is TGCGCCAGCAGCCAAGACGGTTTACTGAATCAGCCCCAGCATTTT.

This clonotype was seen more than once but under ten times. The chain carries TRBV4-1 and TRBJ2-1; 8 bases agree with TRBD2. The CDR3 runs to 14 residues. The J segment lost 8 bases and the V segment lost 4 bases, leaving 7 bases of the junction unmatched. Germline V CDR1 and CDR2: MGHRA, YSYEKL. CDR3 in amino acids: CASSLGGLAHEQFF. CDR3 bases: TGCGCCAGCAGCCTTGGTGGACTAGCCCATGAGCAGTTCTTC.

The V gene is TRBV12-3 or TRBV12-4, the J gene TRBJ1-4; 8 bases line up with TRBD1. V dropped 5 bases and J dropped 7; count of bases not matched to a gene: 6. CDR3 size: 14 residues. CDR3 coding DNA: TGTGCCAGCAGTCCGGACAGGGTCGGTGAAAAACTGTTTTTT. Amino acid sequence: CASSPDRVGEKLFF.

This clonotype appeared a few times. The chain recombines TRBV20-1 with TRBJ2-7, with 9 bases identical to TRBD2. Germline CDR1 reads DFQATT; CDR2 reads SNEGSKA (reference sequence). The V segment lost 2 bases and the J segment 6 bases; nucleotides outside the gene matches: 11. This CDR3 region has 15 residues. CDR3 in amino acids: CSARQPQAGGAEQYF. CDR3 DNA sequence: TGCAGTGCTAGACAACCTCAAGCGGGAGGCGCCGAGCAGTACTTC.

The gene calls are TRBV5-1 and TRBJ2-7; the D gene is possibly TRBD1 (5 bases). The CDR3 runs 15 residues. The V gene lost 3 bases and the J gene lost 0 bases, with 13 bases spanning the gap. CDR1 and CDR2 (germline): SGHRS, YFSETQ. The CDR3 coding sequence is TGCGCCAGCAGCTCGACAGAGTGGACCTCCTACGAGCAGTACTTC. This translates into CASSSTEWTSYEQYF.

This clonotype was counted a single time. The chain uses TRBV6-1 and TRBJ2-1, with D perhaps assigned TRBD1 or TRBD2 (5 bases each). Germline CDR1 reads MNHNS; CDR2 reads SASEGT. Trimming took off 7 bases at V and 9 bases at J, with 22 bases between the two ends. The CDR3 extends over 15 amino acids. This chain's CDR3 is CASTLRGEGPGEQFF. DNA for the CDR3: TGTGCCAGCACACTCCGGGGCGAGGGCCCTGGTGAGCAGTTCTTC.

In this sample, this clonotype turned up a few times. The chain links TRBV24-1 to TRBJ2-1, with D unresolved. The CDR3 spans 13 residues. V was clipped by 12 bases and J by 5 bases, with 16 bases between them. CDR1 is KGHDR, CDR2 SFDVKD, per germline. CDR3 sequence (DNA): TGTGCCTCCGGTTCGTTTGGGAACAATGAGCAGTTCTTC. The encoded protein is CASGSFGNNEQFF.

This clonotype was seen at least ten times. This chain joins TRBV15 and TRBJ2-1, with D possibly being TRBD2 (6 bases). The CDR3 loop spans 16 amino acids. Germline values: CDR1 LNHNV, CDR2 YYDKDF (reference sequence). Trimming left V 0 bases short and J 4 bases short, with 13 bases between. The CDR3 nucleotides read TGTGCCACCAGCAGAGAAGTCTTAGCGGAATACAATGAGCAGTTCTTC. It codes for CATSREVLAEYNEQFF.

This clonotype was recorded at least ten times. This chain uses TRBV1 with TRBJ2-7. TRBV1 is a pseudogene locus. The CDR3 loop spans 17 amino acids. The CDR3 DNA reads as TGCACCAGCAGCCAAGATCTTAGTAGGCCTAGAGTCTACGAGCAGTACTTC. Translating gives CTSSQDLSRPRVYEQYF.

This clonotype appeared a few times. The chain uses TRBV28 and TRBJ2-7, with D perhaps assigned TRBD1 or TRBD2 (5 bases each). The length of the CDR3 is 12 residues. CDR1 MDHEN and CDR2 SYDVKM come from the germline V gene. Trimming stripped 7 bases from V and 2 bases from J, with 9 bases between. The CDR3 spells CASKGTTYEQYF. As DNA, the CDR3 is TGTGCCAGCAAAGGGACCACCTACGAGCAGTACTTC.

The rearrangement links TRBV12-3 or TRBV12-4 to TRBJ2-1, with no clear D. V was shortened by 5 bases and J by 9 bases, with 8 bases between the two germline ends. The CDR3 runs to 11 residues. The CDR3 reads CASSRRSEQFF. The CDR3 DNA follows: TGTGCCAGCAGTCGACGGAGTGAGCAGTTCTTC.

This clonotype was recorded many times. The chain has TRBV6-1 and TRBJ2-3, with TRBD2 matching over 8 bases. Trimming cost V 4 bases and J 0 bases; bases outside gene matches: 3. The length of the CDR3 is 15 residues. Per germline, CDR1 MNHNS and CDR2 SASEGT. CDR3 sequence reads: CASSGLALSTDTQYF. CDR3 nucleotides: TGTGCCAGCAGTGGACTAGCGTTGAGCACAGATACGCAGTATTTT.

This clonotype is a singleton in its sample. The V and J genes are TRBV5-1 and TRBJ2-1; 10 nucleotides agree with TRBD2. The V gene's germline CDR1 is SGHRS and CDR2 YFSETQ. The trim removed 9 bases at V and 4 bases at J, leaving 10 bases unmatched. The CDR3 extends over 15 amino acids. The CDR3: CATRARTSGYNEQFF. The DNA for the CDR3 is TGCGCCACGCGCGCTCGGACTAGCGGATACAATGAGCAGTTCTTC. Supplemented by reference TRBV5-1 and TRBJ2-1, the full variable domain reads KAGVTQTPRYLIKTRGQQVTLSCSPISGHRSVSWYQQTPGQGLQFLFEYFSETQRNKGNFPGRFSGRQFSNSRSEMNVSTLELGDSALYLCATRARTSGYNEQFFGPGTRLTVL.

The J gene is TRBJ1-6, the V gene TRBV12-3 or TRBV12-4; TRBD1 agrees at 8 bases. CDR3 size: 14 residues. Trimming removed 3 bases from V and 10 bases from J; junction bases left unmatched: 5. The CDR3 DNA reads TGTGCCAGCAGTTTTCAGGGGGCTCAGTCACCCCTCCACTTT. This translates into CASSFQGAQSPLHF.